This entry concerns a single TCR beta chain. The antigen is unknown. Other DNA sequences in this specimen translate into the identical CDR3. PCR employed 60 Vbeta and 13 Jbeta primers. The table came from immunoSEQ multiplex PCR; TCRdb's copy has only in-frame clones and leaves some out. The table has about 160,000 clones, over 80% seen once. These data belong to a study of cytomegalovirus exposure and HLA in healthy donors. General observations from the study: Differences between HLA loci emerged in a later analysis of TCR association rates, with DRB1 most and HLA-C fewest. CMV serostatus alone was available as immune exposure information.

CDR3 length: 15 amino acids. Germline V gene data show CDR1 as MNHEY and CDR2 as SVGAGI. V lost 0 bases and J lost 5; bases outside the gene matches: 2. This clonotype was obtained from a male donor in good health and CMV-seropositive. Specimen: PBMCs. The gene calls are TRBV6-5 and TRBJ1-4, with 8 nucleotides matching TRBD1. The DNA of the CDR3 is TGTGCCAGCAGTTACTCGGGGACAGGAAATGAAAAACTGTTTTTT. Translation: CASSYSGTGNEKLFF.